These 4 T cell receptor beta chains were sequenced from one sample in a study of blood T cell repertoires in COVID-19. Libraries were prepared by immunoSEQ multiplex PCR; TCRdb keeps only in-frame clonotypes and omits some of them. The sample yields 100,000 to 150,000 clones, approximately 91% seen once. The sequencing sample was made of peripheral blood. These receptors came from a woman aged 80 or over with acute or convalescent COVID-19.

CDR3: CASSSQGLEQFF. The CDR3 DNA is TGCGCCAGCAGCTCACAGGGGCTTGAGCAGTTCTTC. The chain combines TRBV5-1 with TRBJ2-1, with 7 bases lining up with TRBD1. The CDR3 loop spans 12 amino acids. The ends lost 3 bases at V and 9 bases at J; junction bases unmatched: 3. Looked up from germline, CDR1 is SGHRS and CDR2 is YFSETQ. The full variable domain, in which reference TRBV5-1 and TRBJ2-1 provide the parts outside the CDR3, is KAGVTQTPRYLIKTRGQQVTLSCSPISGHRSVSWYQQTPGQGLQFLFEYFSETQRNKGNFPGRFSGRQFSNSRSEMNVSTLELGDSALYLCASSSQGLEQFFGPGTRLTVL.

The chain combines TRBV10-2 with TRBJ1-2; 8 bases map to TRBD1. CDR1 and CDR2 (germline): WSHSY, SAAADI. V shed 2 bases, J shed 6 bases, and the junction held 5 bases outside the gene matches. This CDR3 region has 14 residues. The CDR3 protein is CASSEAGQGDGYTF. The CDR3 nucleotides read TGCGCCAGCAGTGAGGCAGGACAGGGTGATGGCTACACCTTC.

The rearrangement links TRBV19 to TRBJ1-1, with D tentatively TRBD1 (6 bases). The CDR3 sequence is 15 residues long. Germline V gene data show CDR1 as LNHDA and CDR2 as SQIVND (reference sequence). The V end was cut by 3 bases, the J end by 4 bases, with 15 bases between. The CDR3 region has the DNA TGTGCCAGTAGTATCGATCACAGGGCCGGCACTGAAGCTTTCTTT. Amino acid sequence: CASSIDHRAGTEAFF.

The chain couples TRBV2 to TRBJ1-5; D unresolved. Between the trimmed V and J ends, which lost 3 bases and 1 base, there was a span of 4 bases. CDR1 is SNHLY, CDR2 FYNNEI, per germline. The CDR3 has 13 amino acids. CDR3 in amino acids: CASSEESNQPQHF. Written as DNA, the CDR3 is TGTGCCAGCAGTGAGGAGAGCAATCAGCCCCAGCATTTT.